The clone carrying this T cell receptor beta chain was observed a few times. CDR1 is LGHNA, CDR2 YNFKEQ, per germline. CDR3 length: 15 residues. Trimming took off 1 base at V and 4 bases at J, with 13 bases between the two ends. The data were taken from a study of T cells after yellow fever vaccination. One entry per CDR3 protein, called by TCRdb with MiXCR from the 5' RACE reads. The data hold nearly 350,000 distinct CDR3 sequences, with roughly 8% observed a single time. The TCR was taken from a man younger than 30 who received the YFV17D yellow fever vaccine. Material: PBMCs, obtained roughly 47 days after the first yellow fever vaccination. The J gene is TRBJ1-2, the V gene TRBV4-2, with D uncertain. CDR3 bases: TGTGCCAGCAGCCAAGCAGGAGGGATAAGCTATGGCTACACCTTC. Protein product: CASSQAGGISYGYTF.